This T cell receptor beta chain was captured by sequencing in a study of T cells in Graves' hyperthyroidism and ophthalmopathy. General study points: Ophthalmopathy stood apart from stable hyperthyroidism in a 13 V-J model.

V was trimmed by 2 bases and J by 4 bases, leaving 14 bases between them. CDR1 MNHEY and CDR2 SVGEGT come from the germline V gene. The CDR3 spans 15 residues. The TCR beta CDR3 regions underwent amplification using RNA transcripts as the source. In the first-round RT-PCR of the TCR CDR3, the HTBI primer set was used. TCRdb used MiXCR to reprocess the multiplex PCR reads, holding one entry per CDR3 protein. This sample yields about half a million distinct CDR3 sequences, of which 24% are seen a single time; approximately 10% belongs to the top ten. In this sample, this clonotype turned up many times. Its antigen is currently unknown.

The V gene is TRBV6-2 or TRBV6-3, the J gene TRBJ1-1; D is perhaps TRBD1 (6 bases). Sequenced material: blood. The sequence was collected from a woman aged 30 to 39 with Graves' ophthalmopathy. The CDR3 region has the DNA TGTGCCAGCAGTTACGTCGGAGGGGGTGGCACTGAAGCTTTCTTT. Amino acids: CASSYVGGGGTEAFF.